What follows describes a single T cell receptor (beta chain). This sample was included in a study of CD8 T cells in Susac syndrome. Per germline, CDR1 SGHTA and CDR2 FQGNSA. The CDR3 loop spans 14 amino acids. V was cut by 6 bases and J by 5 bases, with 16 bases left in between. From blood CD8+ and CD4+ T cells, the TCR beta chain was sequenced. RNA, at about 0.5 to 1 ug, was reverse transcribed with random hexamers. TCRdb re-derived calls from the immunoSEQ multiplex PCR reads in MiXCR, one entry per CDR3 protein. The sample records around 200,000 distinct CDR3 sequences, more than 85% being singletons.

The source of this sequence is a human donor with multiple sclerosis. The sequenced material came from CD4+ T cells from PBMCs. V usage is TRBV7-2 and J usage is TRBJ2-5; TRBD2 might be the D (5 bases). CDR3 sequence (DNA): TGTGCCAGCAGTCCTGTCTCCTCGGGGGAGACCCAGTACTTC. This codes for CASSPVSSGETQYF.